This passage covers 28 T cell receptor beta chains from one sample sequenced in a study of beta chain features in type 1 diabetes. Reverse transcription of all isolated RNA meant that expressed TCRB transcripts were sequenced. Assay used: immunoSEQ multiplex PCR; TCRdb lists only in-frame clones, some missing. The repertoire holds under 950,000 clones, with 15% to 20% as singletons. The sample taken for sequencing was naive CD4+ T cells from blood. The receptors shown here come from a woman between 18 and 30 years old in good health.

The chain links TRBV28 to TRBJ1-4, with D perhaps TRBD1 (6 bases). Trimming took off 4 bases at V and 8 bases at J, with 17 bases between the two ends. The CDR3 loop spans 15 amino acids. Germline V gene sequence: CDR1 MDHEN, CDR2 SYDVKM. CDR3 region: CASSSLQGSGEKLFF. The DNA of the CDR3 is TGTGCCAGCAGTTCATTACAGGGCTCCGGCGAAAAACTGTTTTTT.

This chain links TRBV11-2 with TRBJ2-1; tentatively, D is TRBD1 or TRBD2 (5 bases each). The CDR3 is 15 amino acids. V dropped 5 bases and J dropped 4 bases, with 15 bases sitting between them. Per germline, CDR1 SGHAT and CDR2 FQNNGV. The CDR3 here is CASSQAVGGYNEQFF. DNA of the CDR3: TGTGCCAGCAGCCAGGCCGTTGGGGGATACAATGAGCAGTTCTTC.

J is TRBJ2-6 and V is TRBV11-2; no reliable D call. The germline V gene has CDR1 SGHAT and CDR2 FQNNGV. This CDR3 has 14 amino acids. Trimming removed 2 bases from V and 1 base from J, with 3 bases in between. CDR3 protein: CASSLSSGANVLTF. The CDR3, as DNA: TGTGCCAGCAGCTTATCTTCTGGGGCCAACGTCCTGACTTTC.

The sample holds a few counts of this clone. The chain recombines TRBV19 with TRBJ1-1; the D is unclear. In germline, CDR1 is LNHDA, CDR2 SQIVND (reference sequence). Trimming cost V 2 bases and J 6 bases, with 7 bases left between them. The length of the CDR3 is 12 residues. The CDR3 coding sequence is TGTGCCAGTAGTATAAGTCGAGCTGAAGCTTTCTTT. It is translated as CASSISRAEAFF.

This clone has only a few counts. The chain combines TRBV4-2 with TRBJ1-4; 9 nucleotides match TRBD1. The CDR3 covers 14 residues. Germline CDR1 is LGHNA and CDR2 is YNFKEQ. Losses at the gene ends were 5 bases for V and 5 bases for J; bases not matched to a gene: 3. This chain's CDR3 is CASSYGTGNEKLFF. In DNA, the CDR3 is TGTGCCAGCAGCTACGGGACAGGGAATGAAAAACTGTTTTTT.

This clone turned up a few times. For the CDR3, the DNA is TGTGCCAGCAGCCTAGGGTATGCTAGCGGGAGCGCCAATGAGCAGTTCTTC. It yields the protein CASSLGYASGSANEQFF. The rearrangement joins TRBV7-9 to TRBJ2-1, with 10 nucleotides matching TRBD2. The CDR3 is 17 amino acids. Germline values: CDR1 SEHNR, CDR2 FQNEAQ (reference sequence). Germline trimming cut 5 bases from V and 6 bases from J; bases unmatched to any gene: 13.

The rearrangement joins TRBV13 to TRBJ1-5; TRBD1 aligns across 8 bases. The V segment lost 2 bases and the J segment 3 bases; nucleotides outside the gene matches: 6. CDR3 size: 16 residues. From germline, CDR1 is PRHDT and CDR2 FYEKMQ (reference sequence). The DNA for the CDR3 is TGTGCCAGCAGCTTAACGACAGGGGTTTTCAATCAGCCCCAGCATTTT. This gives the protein CASSLTTGVFNQPQHF.

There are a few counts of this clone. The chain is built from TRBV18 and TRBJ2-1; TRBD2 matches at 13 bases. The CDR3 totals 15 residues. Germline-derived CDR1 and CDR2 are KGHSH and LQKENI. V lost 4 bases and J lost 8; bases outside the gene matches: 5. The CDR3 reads CASSLTSGRVDEQFF. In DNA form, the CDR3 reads TGTGCCAGCTCACTAACTAGCGGGAGGGTCGATGAGCAGTTCTTC. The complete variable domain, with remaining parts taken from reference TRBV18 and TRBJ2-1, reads NAGVMQNPRHLVRRRGQEARLRCSPMKGHSHVYWYRQLPEEGLKFMVYLQKENIIDESGMPKERFSAEFPKEGPSILRIQQVVRGDSAAYFCASSLTSGRVDEQFFGPGTRLTVL.

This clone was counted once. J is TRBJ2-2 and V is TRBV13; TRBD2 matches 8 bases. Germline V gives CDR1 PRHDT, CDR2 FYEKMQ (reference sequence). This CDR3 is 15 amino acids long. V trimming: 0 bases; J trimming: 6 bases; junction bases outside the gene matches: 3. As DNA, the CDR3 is TGTGCCAGCAGCTTAGGCGGGAGGGGCCCCGGGGAGCTGTTTTTT. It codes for CASSLGGRGPGELFF.

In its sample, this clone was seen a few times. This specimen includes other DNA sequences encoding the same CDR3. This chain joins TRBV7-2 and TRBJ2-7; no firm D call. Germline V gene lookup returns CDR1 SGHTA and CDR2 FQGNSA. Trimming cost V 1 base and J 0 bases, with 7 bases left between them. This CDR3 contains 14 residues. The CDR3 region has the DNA TGTGCCAGCAGCTTAGGGCGCAGCTCCTACGAGCAGTACTTC. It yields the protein CASSLGRSSYEQYF.

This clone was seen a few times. The CDR3 DNA reads TGTGCCAGCAGCTTAGCGCAGGGTCCCCACGAGCAGTACTTC. Amino acid sequence: CASSLAQGPHEQYF. V and J are TRBV7-9 and TRBJ2-7; D is possibly TRBD1 (5 bases). Germline CDR1 and CDR2: SEHNR and FQNEAQ (reference sequence). V lost 0 bases to trimming and J lost 5 bases, with 11 bases between them. The CDR3 is 14 amino acids.

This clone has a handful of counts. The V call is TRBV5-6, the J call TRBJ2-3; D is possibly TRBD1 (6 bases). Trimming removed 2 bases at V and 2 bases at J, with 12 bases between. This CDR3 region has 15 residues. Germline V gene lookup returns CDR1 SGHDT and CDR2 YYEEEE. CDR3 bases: TGTGCCAGCAGCTTACGGGCAGGGGCCACAGATACGCAGTATTTT. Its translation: CASSLRAGATDTQYF.

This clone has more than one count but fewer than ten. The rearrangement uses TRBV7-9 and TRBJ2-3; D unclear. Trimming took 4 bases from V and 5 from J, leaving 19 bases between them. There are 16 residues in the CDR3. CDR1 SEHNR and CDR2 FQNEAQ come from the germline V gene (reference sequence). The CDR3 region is CASSSERTAIGDTQYF. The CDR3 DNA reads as TGTGCCAGCAGCTCTGAAAGGACGGCGATAGGAGATACGCAGTATTTT.

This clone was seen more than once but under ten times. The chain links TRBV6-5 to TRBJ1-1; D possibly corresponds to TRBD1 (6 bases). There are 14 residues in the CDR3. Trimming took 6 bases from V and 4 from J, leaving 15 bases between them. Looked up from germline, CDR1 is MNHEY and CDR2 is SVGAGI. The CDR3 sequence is CASRRRGFGTEAFF. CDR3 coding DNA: TGTGCCAGCAGGCGTAGGGGGTTCGGCACTGAAGCTTTCTTT.

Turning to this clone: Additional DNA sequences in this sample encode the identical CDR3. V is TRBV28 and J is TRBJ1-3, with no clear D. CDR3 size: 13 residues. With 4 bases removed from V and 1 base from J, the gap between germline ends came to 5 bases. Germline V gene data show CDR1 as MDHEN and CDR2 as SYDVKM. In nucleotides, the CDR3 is TGTGCCAGCAGTTGGGGATCTGGAAACACCATATATTTT. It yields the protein CASSWGSGNTIYF.

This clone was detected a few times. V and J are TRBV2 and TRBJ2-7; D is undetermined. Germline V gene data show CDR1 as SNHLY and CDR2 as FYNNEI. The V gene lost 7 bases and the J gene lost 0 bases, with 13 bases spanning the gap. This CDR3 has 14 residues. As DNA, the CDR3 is TGTGCCAGCACCCCTATATGGAGCTCCTACGAGCAGTACTTC. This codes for CASTPIWSSYEQYF.

The CDR3 loop reads CASSPGQGYYEQYF. The DNA for the CDR3 is TGTGCCAGCAGCCCAGGACAGGGATACTACGAGCAGTACTTC. The chain uses TRBV5-6 and TRBJ2-7, with TRBD1 identical over 8 bases. The CDR3 sequence is 14 residues long. Losses at the gene ends were 4 bases for V and 3 bases for J; bases not matched to a gene: 6. The germline CDR1 and CDR2 sequences are SGHDT and YYEEEE.

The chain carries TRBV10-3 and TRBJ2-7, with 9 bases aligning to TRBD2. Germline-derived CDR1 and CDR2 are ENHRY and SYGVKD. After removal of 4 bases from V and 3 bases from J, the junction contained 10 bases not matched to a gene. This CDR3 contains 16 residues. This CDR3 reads CAISVVAGAGSYEQYF. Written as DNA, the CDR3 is TGTGCCATCAGTGTAGTAGCGGGAGCTGGGAGCTACGAGCAGTACTTC.

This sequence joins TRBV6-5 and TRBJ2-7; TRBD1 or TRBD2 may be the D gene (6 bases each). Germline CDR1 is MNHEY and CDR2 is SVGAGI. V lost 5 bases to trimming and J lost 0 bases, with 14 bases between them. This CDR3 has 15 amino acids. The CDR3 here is CASSPIAGHSYEQYF. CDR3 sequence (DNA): TGTGCCAGCAGTCCCATCGCGGGACACTCCTACGAGCAGTACTTC.

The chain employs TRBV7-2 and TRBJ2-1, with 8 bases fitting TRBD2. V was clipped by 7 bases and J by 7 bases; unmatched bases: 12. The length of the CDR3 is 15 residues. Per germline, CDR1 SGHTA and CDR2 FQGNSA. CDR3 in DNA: TGTGCCAGCACCGCCTCGGGAGGGCCTATTAATGAGCAGTTCTTC. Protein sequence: CASTASGGPINEQFF.

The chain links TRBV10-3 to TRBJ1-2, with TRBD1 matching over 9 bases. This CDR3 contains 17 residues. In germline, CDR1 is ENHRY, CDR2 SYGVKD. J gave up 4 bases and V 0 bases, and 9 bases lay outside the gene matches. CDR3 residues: CAISESRSGQGGYGYTF. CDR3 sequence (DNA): TGTGCCATCAGTGAGTCCCGCTCGGGACAGGGAGGCTATGGCTACACCTTC.

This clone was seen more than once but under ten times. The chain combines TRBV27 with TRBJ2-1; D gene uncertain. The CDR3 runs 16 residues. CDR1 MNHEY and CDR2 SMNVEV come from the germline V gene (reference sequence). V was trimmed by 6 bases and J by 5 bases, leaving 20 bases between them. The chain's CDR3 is CASSPSRPIRHNEQFF. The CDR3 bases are TGTGCCAGCAGCCCTAGTAGGCCTATTAGGCACAATGAGCAGTTCTTC.

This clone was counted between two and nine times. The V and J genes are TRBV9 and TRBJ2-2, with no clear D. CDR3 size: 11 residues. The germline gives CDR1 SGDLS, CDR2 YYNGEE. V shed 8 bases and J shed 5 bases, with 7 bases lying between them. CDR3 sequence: CASSRTGELFF. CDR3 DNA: TGTGCCAGTAGTCGGACCGGGGAGCTGTTTTTT.

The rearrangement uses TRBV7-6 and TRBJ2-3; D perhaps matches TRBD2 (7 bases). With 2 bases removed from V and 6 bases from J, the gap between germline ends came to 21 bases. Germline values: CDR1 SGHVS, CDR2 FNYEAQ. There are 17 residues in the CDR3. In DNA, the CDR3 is TGTGCCAGCAGCTTACAGACGGGGGGCCCGCTTGCGGATACGCAGTATTTT. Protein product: CASSLQTGGPLADTQYF.

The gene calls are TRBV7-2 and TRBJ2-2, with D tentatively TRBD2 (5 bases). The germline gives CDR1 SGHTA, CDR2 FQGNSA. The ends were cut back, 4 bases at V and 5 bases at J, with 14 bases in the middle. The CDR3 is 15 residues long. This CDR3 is CASSSPYTGTGELFF. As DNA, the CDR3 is TGTGCCAGCAGCTCGCCGTATACGGGGACCGGGGAGCTGTTTTTT.

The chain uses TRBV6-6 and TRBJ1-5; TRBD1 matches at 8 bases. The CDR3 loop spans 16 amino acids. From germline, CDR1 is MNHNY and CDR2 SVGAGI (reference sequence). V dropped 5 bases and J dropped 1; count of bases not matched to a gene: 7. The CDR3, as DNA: TGTGCCAGCAGTCACGGGACAGGAGGGAGCAATCAGCCCCAGCATTTT. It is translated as CASSHGTGGSNQPQHF.

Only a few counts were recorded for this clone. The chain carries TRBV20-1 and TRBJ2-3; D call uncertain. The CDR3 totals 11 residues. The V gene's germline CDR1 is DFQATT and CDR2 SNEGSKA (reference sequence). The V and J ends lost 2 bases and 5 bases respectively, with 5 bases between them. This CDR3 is CSARFQDTQYF. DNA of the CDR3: TGCAGTGCTAGATTCCAAGATACGCAGTATTTT.

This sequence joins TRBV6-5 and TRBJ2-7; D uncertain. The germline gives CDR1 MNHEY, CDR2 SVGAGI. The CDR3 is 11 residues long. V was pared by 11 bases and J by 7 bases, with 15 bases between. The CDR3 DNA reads TGTGCCGTGACCGGAGTAGCTGAGCAGTACTTC. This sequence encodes CAVTGVAEQYF.